This T cell receptor beta chain was found in a study of glioma-infiltrating T cells after dendritic cell vaccination. On the study more broadly: Samples are from glioblastoma patients in Phase I and II dendritic cell vaccine trials. Three intradermal dendritic cell vaccine injections were given every two weeks. Study observations and caveats: Complete blood and tumor specimen sets were limited to few patients.

With regard to this clone: Its antigen is not identified. Within the sample, other DNA sequences also encode this same CDR3.

The ends were cut back, 6 bases at V and 6 bases at J, with 7 bases in the middle. Germline CDR1 is WNHNN and CDR2 is SYGVQD (reference sequence). The CDR3 extends over 11 amino acids. Generated by immunoSEQ multiplex PCR, the TCRdb table keeps only in-frame clones and is missing some. The top ten clones hold over 2.5% of a sample with more than 20,000 clones, around nine tenths of them seen once. Time point given: after dendritic cell vaccination, including at tumor progression/relapse. All glioblastoma patients lacked an isocitrate dehydrogenase mutation. The chain employs TRBV10-1 and TRBJ2-3; D is uncertain. Sequences were derived from blood, sampled after dendritic cell vaccination. This TCR was sampled from a human donor with glioblastoma. CDR3 sequence reads: CASRSGDTQYF. Here the CDR3 DNA reads TGCGCCAGCAGGTCGGGTGATACGCAGTATTTT.